These 32 T cell receptor beta chains came from one sample sequenced in a study of blood T cells in healthy people across ages. With a J-beta primer mix and a sample-barcoded 5' primer, a second PCR ran about 7 to 12 cycles. TCRdb reprocessed the 5' RACE reads with MiXCR, giving one entry per CDR3 protein. This sample has roughly 800,000 distinct CDR3 sequences, with about 53% found just once. The material sequenced was blood. The receptors were gathered from a man at least 80 years old in good health.

In this sample, this clonotype turned up a few times. The chain carries TRBV5-1 and TRBJ2-7, with 9 bases identical to TRBD2. The CDR3 covers 15 residues. The trim removed 0 bases at V and 4 bases at J, leaving 5 bases unmatched. Germline CDR1 is SGHRS and CDR2 is YFSETQ. The CDR3: CASSLVSSGDYEQYF. The CDR3 DNA reads as TGCGCCAGCAGCTTGGTGTCTAGCGGGGATTACGAGCAGTACTTC.

This rearrangement joins TRBV6-2 or TRBV6-3 to TRBJ2-5, with TRBD2 as a possible D gene (6 bases). This CDR3 has 13 amino acids. The V gene's germline CDR1 is MNHEY and CDR2 SVGEGT. V was shortened by 4 bases and J by 11 bases, with 17 bases between the two germline ends. In DNA form, the CDR3 reads TGTGCCAGCAGTTCCCAGGGCGCCCGGGAGCAGTACTTC. Translated, it gives CASSSQGAREQYF.

V usage is TRBV6-4 and J usage is TRBJ1-2; 8 bases fit TRBD1. The V segment lost 6 bases and the J segment 7 bases; nucleotides outside the gene matches: 10. The CDR3 is 14 amino acids. CDR1 and CDR2 from the germline V gene are MRHNA and SNTAGT. CDR3 nucleotides: TGTGCCAGCAGCCCAGACAGGGGTAGAGTTGGCTACACCTTC. Its protein product is CASSPDRGRVGYTF.

The J gene is TRBJ2-4, the V gene TRBV7-9; 8 positions match TRBD2. CDR3 length: 16 residues. V lost 0 bases to trimming and J lost 7 bases; unmatched junction nucleotides: 8. CDR1 is SEHNR and CDR2 is FQNEAQ in the germline V gene (reference sequence). CDR3: CASSLASAASGNIQYF. The CDR3 nucleotides are TGTGCCAGCAGCTTAGCGAGCGCGGCTAGCGGGAACATTCAGTACTTC.

The chain recombines TRBV5-8 with TRBJ2-1; TRBD2 agrees at 10 bases. The V segment lost 0 bases and the J segment 12 bases; nucleotides outside the gene matches: 3. The germline V gene encodes CDR1 SGHTS and CDR2 YDEGEE. The CDR3 extends over 13 amino acids. DNA for the CDR3: TGTGCCAGCAGCTTGGGGGCTAGCGGGAGGCAGTTCTTC. Residues: CASSLGASGRQFF.

This clonotype was recorded a few times. The rearrangement links TRBV6-5 to TRBJ2-5; possible D gene TRBD1, 6 bases. Germline CDR1 and CDR2: MNHEY and SVGAGI. Trimming cost V 6 bases and J 5 bases, with 16 bases left between them. This CDR3 contains 14 residues. The CDR3 coding sequence is TGTGCCAGCAGACTTACAGGGTTGGGCGAGACCCAGTACTTC. It translates to CASRLTGLGETQYF.

In its sample, this clonotype was seen many times. The V and J genes are TRBV6-1 and TRBJ1-5; unclear D gene. The ends were cut back, 1 base at V and 4 bases at J, with 5 bases in the middle. Germline CDR1 reads MNHNS; CDR2 reads SASEGT. The CDR3 spans 13 residues. This CDR3 reads CASSEGGNQPQHF. CDR3 coding DNA: TGTGCCAGCAGTGAAGGAGGGAATCAGCCCCAGCATTTT.

This chain joins TRBV13 and TRBJ2-3; D might be TRBD1 or TRBD2, each matching 5 bases. V dropped 5 bases and J dropped 5 bases, with 20 bases sitting between them. Germline V gene sequence: CDR1 PRHDT, CDR2 FYEKMQ (reference sequence). The CDR3 totals 16 residues. This CDR3 reads CASSNRDQIDGDTQYF. The CDR3 DNA sequence: TGTGCCAGCAGCAACCGGGACCAAATCGACGGAGATACGCAGTATTTT.

V gene TRBV6-5 combines with J gene TRBJ1-1; D is unclear. Germline V CDR1 and CDR2: MNHEY, SVGAGI. Trimming shortened V by 6 bases and J by 1 base, and 12 bases separated the two germline ends. The length of the CDR3 is 14 residues. The CDR3 coding sequence is TGTGCCAGCAGCTCTATTTGGGAGAACACTGAAGCTTTCTTT. Protein: CASSSIWENTEAFF.

The CDR3 here is CASSQVQGRVSPLHF. DNA of the CDR3: TGTGCCAGCAGCCAAGTGCAGGGACGGGTTTCACCCCTCCACTTT. The rearrangement joins TRBV3-1 to TRBJ1-6, with D maybe TRBD1 (5 bases). Germline V gene data show CDR1 as LGHDT and CDR2 as YNNKEL (reference sequence). V lost 1 base, J lost 9 bases, and 13 bases lay in between. The CDR3 runs to 15 residues.

This chain joins TRBV9 and TRBJ2-5, with 15 positions matching TRBD2. CDR1 is SGDLS and CDR2 is YYNGEE in the germline V gene. V gave up 4 bases and J gave up 11 bases; unmatched junction bases: 15. This CDR3 comprises 17 residues. Here the CDR3 DNA reads TGTGCCAGCAGCTCCCGGACTAGCGGGAGGGTCCTCAATGAGCAGTACTTC. It is translated as CASSSRTSGRVLNEQYF. The full variable domain, in which reference TRBV9 and TRBJ2-5 provide the parts outside the CDR3, is DSGVTQTPKHLITATGQRVTLRCSPRSGDLSVYWYQQSLDQGLQFLIQYYNGEERAKGNILERFSAQQFPDLHSELNLSSLELGDSALYFCASSSRTSGRVLNEQYFGPGTRLLVL.

The rearrangement uses TRBV14 and TRBJ2-7; D might be TRBD1 (6 bases). The CDR3 has 14 residues. V lost 4 bases and J 3 bases, leaving 13 bases between the germline ends. Germline V gene data show CDR1 as SGHDN and CDR2 as FVKESK. The CDR3 DNA reads TGTGCCAGCAGCCTCACAGGGTTTCTCTACGAGCAGTACTTC. Amino acid sequence: CASSLTGFLYEQYF.

This rearrangement joins TRBV29-1 to TRBJ2-2; 16 bases map to TRBD2. In germline, CDR1 is SQVTM, CDR2 ANQGSEA. V was clipped by 5 bases and J by 6 bases; unmatched bases: 3. The CDR3 loop spans 15 amino acids. The CDR3 loop reads CSVKGLAGGPGELFF. CDR3 bases: TGCAGCGTTAAGGGACTAGCGGGAGGGCCCGGGGAGCTGTTTTTT.

A few counts support this clonotype. The CDR3 DNA reads TGTGCCGGCTCCGGGACAGGGGGCAATGAGCAGTTCTTC. Its translation: CAGSGTGGNEQFF. The chain uses TRBV6-1 and TRBJ2-1; 11 nucleotides match TRBD1. The V gene end was trimmed by 11 bases and the J gene end by 6 bases; junction bases not matched to a gene: 6. Germline loops: CDR1 MNHNS, CDR2 SASEGT. This CDR3 contains 13 residues.

The chain has TRBV9 and TRBJ2-5; 8 nucleotides match TRBD1. This CDR3 region has 16 residues. Germline CDR1 reads SGDLS; CDR2 reads YYNGEE. V lost 4 bases to trimming and J lost 3 bases; unmatched junction nucleotides: 11. For the CDR3, the DNA is TGTGCCAGCAGCTTTCCTGGACAGGGAAGGGAAGAGACCCAGTACTTC. It yields the protein CASSFPGQGREETQYF.

The chain is built from TRBV20-1 and TRBJ1-5; 10 nucleotides align to TRBD1. The CDR3 sequence is 15 residues long. In germline, CDR1 is DFQATT, CDR2 SNEGSKA (reference sequence). V lost 3 bases and J lost 3; bases outside the gene matches: 5. CDR3 sequence reads: CSASLGTGDNQPQHF. Written as DNA, the CDR3 is TGCAGTGCTAGCCTCGGGACAGGGGACAATCAGCCCCAGCATTTT.

The rearrangement uses TRBV6-1 and TRBJ2-7; 7 bases line up with TRBD2. Trimming cost V 3 bases and J 2 bases; bases outside gene matches: 4. CDR3 length: 14 residues. Germline V gene sequence: CDR1 MNHNS, CDR2 SASEGT. CDR3 region: CASSEGEGTYEQYF. In nucleotides, the CDR3 is TGTGCCAGCAGTGAGGGGGAGGGTACCTACGAGCAGTACTTC.

This clonotype was counted ten times or more. The rearrangement links TRBV6-1 to TRBJ2-7; D is perhaps TRBD2 (6 bases). The V gene lost 5 bases and the J gene lost 0 bases, with 14 bases spanning the gap. Per the germline V gene, CDR1 is MNHNS and CDR2 is SASEGT. There are 15 residues in the CDR3. CDR3 nucleotide sequence: TGTGCCAGCAGTTCCCAGCGGGTGAGCTCCTACGAGCAGTACTTC. Its protein product is CASSSQRVSSYEQYF.

The rearrangement links TRBV5-1 to TRBJ2-1; tentative D call: TRBD1 (6 bases). This CDR3 has 15 amino acids. V was cut by 0 bases and J by 6 bases, with 13 bases left in between. The germline CDR1 and CDR2 sequences are SGHRS and YFSETQ. Here the CDR3 reads CASSLEGGGINEQFF. DNA of the CDR3: TGCGCCAGCAGCTTGGAAGGGGGTGGAATCAATGAGCAGTTCTTC.

This clonotype was observed a single time. The chain combines TRBV3-1 with TRBJ1-2; 7 bases agree with TRBD1. Trimming cost V 6 bases and J 3 bases; bases outside gene matches: 4. The germline gives CDR1 LGHDT, CDR2 YNNKEL (reference sequence). This CDR3 spans 13 amino acids. The CDR3: CASRSQGDYGYTF. The CDR3 DNA sequence: TGTGCCAGCAGATCTCAGGGGGACTATGGCTACACCTTC.

This clonotype was seen only a few times. The chain uses TRBV29-1 and TRBJ2-7, with 7 positions matching TRBD1. CDR1 is SQVTM, CDR2 ANQGSEA, per germline. The V segment lost 6 bases and the J segment 6 bases; nucleotides outside the gene matches: 5. CDR3 length: 11 amino acids. The CDR3 region has the DNA TGCAGCGTCAACAGGGGTGTCGAGCAGTACTTC. It yields the protein CSVNRGVEQYF.

This chain links TRBV5-1 with TRBJ1-2, with 10 bases matching TRBD1. V lost 3 bases, J lost 8 bases, and 4 bases stayed unmatched. Germline V lookup: CDR1 SGHRS, CDR2 YFSETQ. The CDR3 runs 13 residues. In DNA form, the CDR3 reads TGCGCCAGCAGCTCGGGACAGGGGCACGGCTACACCTTC. The encoded protein is CASSSGQGHGYTF.

Here the CDR3 DNA reads TGTGCCAGCAGTTACGCCCGGGCCGTCGGTGAGCAGTTCTTC. Translation: CASSYARAVGEQFF. The V gene is TRBV6-2 or TRBV6-3, the J gene TRBJ2-1, with D hard to call. This CDR3 is built from 14 residues. V shed 2 bases and J shed 9 bases, with 14 bases lying between them. Per germline, CDR1 MNHEY and CDR2 SVGEGT.

This sequence joins TRBV5-1 and TRBJ2-1, with D possibly being TRBD1 or TRBD2 (5 bases each). V dropped 2 bases and J dropped 0 bases, with 15 bases sitting between them. The CDR3 runs 17 residues. CDR1 SGHRS and CDR2 YFSETQ come from the germline V gene. The CDR3 loop reads CASSLAGTTSSYNEQFF. CDR3 in DNA: TGCGCCAGCAGCTTAGCCGGGACGACCAGCTCCTACAATGAGCAGTTCTTC.

As regards this clonotype: The junction shows a germline mismatch at one end, possibly a read error. This chain joins TRBV29-1 and TRBJ2-7; D is unclear. The germline CDR1 and CDR2 sequences are SQVTM and ANQGSEA. The CDR3 is 13 residues long. The CDR3 coding sequence is TGCGGCGTTGTGCAAGGCTTAACCTACGAGCAGTACTTC. Translated, it gives CGVVQGLTYEQYF.

This clonotype has more than one count but fewer than ten. The rearrangement links TRBV9 to TRBJ2-1, with 7 bases matching TRBD1. Germline trimming cut 4 bases from V and 0 bases from J; bases unmatched to any gene: 4. The CDR3 totals 15 residues. Germline CDR1 reads SGDLS; CDR2 reads YYNGEE. The CDR3 region is CASSIWDSSYNEQFF. Written as DNA, the CDR3 is TGTGCCAGCAGCATTTGGGACAGCTCCTACAATGAGCAGTTCTTC.

The table lists this clonotype with a few counts. The rearrangement uses TRBV12-3 or TRBV12-4 and TRBJ1-2; tentatively, D is TRBD1 (6 bases). V gave up 5 bases and J gave up 5 bases, with 9 bases separating them. This CDR3 contains 12 residues. CDR3 DNA sequence: TGTGCCAGCAGTAGGACAGAGTATGGCTACACCTTC. Protein sequence: CASSRTEYGYTF.

The sample holds a few counts of this clonotype. The rearrangement joins TRBV5-1 to TRBJ1-2, with 10 bases that match TRBD1. The length of the CDR3 is 13 residues. The J segment lost 6 bases and the V segment lost 4 bases, leaving 3 bases of the junction unmatched. Looked up from germline, CDR1 is SGHRS and CDR2 is YFSETQ. The CDR3 sequence is CASSLGQGDGYTF. DNA of the CDR3: TGCGCCAGCAGCCTAGGACAGGGGGATGGCTACACCTTC.

This clonotype occurred a few times. This chain links TRBV6-5 with TRBJ2-3; D is uncertain. Germline CDR1 reads MNHEY; CDR2 reads SVGAGI. The CDR3 is 14 residues long. V was pared by 0 bases and J by 2 bases, with 6 bases between. CDR3: CASSYSKATDTQYF. CDR3 sequence (DNA): TGTGCCAGCAGTTACTCGAAGGCCACAGATACGCAGTATTTT.

Concerning this clonotype itself: Germline and junction disagree at one end, which may indicate a read error. The chain employs TRBV14 and TRBJ2-1; 7 bases align to TRBD2. Germline V gene sequence: CDR1 SGHDN, CDR2 FVKESK. This CDR3 contains 18 residues. CDR3: CAGSQGVGRPPVYNEQFF. The CDR3, as DNA: TGTGCCGGCAGCCAAGGAGTCGGGAGGCCTCCAGTTTACAATGAGCAGTTCTTC.

V usage is TRBV28 and J usage is TRBJ2-3, with 7 positions matching TRBD1. This CDR3 region has 15 residues. With V trimmed by 5 bases and J by 1 base, 6 bases remained unmatched. Germline lookup yields CDR1 MDHEN and CDR2 SYDVKM. The CDR3 DNA sequence: TGTGCCAGCAGTCGCGGCGGACAGGGCACAGATACGCAGTATTTT. This sequence encodes CASSRGGQGTDTQYF.

V gene TRBV20-1 combines with J gene TRBJ2-7, with TRBD2 identical over 7 bases. The germline V gene has CDR1 DFQATT and CDR2 SNEGSKA (reference sequence). V was pared by 6 bases and J by 3 bases, with 5 bases of the junction left unmatched. This CDR3 region has 12 residues. CDR3 loop: CSAGWGGYEQYF. As DNA, the CDR3 is TGCAGTGCCGGATGGGGGGGCTACGAGCAGTACTTC.